The 23 T cell receptor beta chains reported below all come from one sample, sequenced in a study of T cells in Graves' hyperthyroidism and ophthalmopathy. TCR beta CDR3 regions were amplified from RNA. TCR CDR3 underwent first-round RT-PCR with the HTBI primer set. TCRdb reprocessed the multiplex PCR reads via MiXCR and lists one record per CDR3 protein. The repertoire holds about 610,000 distinct CDR3 sequences, with 16% as singletons. Material: blood. The receptors here all came from a woman in her thirties or forties with Graves' ophthalmopathy.

This clonotype was found a few times. The chain joins TRBV10-1 to TRBJ1-4; 7 bases match TRBD1. Germline CDR1 reads WNHNN; CDR2 reads SYGVQD (reference sequence). CDR3 size: 19 residues. The J segment lost 0 bases and the V segment lost 0 bases, leaving 10 bases of the junction unmatched. As DNA, the CDR3 is TGCGCCAGCAGTGAGTCCGTCGACAGGGCGTCAGCAACTAATGAAAAACTGTTTTTT. Amino acids: CASSESVDRASATNEKLFF.

Points on this clonotype: A much more abundant neighbour one base away suggests this may be a read error. CDR3 in amino acids: CASSRQGNYEQYF. As DNA, the CDR3 is TGTGCCAGCAGCCGACAGGGGAACTACGAGCAGTACTTC. The chain combines TRBV3-1 with TRBJ2-7, with TRBD1 identical over 8 bases. Trimming cost V 4 bases and J 3 bases; bases outside gene matches: 2. CDR3 length: 13 residues. The germline V gene encodes CDR1 LGHDT and CDR2 YNNKEL (reference sequence).

This clonotype appeared many times. CDR3 sequence (DNA): TGCGCCAGCAGCTTGAGGCAGGGTGACACCGGGGAGCTGTTTTTT. This gives the protein CASSLRQGDTGELFF. The chain combines TRBV5-1 with TRBJ2-2, with D perhaps TRBD1 (5 bases). Between the trimmed V and J ends, which lost 1 base and 3 bases, there was a span of 10 bases. Germline lookup yields CDR1 SGHRS and CDR2 YFSETQ. The CDR3 consists of 15 residues.

This rearrangement joins TRBV2 to TRBJ2-3; either TRBD1 or TRBD2 may fit D (5 bases each). Germline values: CDR1 SNHLY, CDR2 FYNNEI. The CDR3 extends over 15 amino acids. V gave up 6 bases and J gave up 2 bases, with 15 bases separating them. CDR3 sequence: CASRGRDLNTDTQYF. CDR3 nucleotides: TGTGCCAGCAGGGGCCGGGACCTTAACACAGATACGCAGTATTTT.

This chain joins TRBV19 and TRBJ2-3; 9 nucleotides line up with TRBD2. V lost 7 bases and J lost 4; bases outside the gene matches: 12. Germline V CDR1 and CDR2: LNHDA, SQIVND (reference sequence). CDR3 length: 16 residues. The CDR3 protein is CASTQGSGSFADTQYF. In nucleotides, the CDR3 is TGTGCCAGTACCCAGGGTAGCGGGAGCTTCGCAGATACGCAGTATTTT.

Worth noting for this clonotype: This clone may be a read error of a much larger clone one base away. The chain combines TRBV28 with TRBJ1-3, with no clear D. CDR1 and CDR2 from the germline V gene are MDHEN and SYDVKM. CDR3 size: 12 residues. CDR3 sequence: CGSRFSGSTIYF. CDR3 coding DNA: TGTGGTAGTCGTTTCTCTGGAAGCACCATATATTTT.

This clonotype has a handful of counts. As DNA, the CDR3 is TGTGCCAGCAGTGAGATCCAGGGTTGGCAGCCCCAGCATTTT. As protein: CASSEIQGWQPQHF. This rearrangement joins TRBV2 to TRBJ1-5, with D possibly matching TRBD1 (5 bases). Germline V gene sequence: CDR1 SNHLY, CDR2 FYNNEI. V was trimmed by 3 bases and J by 7 bases, leaving 13 bases between them. CDR3 size: 14 residues.

V and J are TRBV5-1 and TRBJ1-3; D is perhaps TRBD1 (5 bases). Trimming cost V 0 bases and J 0 bases, with 7 bases left between them. This CDR3 region has 15 residues. Germline V CDR1 and CDR2: SGHRS, YFSETQ. DNA of the CDR3: TGCGCCAGCAGCTTGGTTGGGGGCTCTGGAAACACCATATATTTT. Protein sequence: CASSLVGGSGNTIYF. The complete variable domain, with remaining parts taken from reference TRBV5-1 and TRBJ1-3, reads KAGVTQTPRYLIKTRGQQVTLSCSPISGHRSVSWYQQTPGQGLQFLFEYFSETQRNKGNFPGRFSGRQFSNSRSEMNVSTLELGDSALYLCASSLVGGSGNTIYFGEGSWLTVV.

This clonotype has ten or more counts. The chain employs TRBV5-1 and TRBJ1-1; D gene ambiguous. Germline CDR1 SGHRS, CDR2 YFSETQ. V was clipped by 5 bases and J by 1 base, with 9 bases between them. This CDR3 contains 13 residues. This CDR3 reads CASRFTQNTEAFF. The CDR3 coding sequence is TGCGCCAGCAGGTTTACCCAGAACACTGAAGCTTTCTTT.

This clonotype was observed a few times. The rearrangement joins TRBV6-1 to TRBJ2-7; the match to TRBD1 covers 7 bases. This CDR3 has 13 residues. V shed 6 bases, J shed 6 bases, and the junction held 8 bases outside the gene matches. The germline V gene encodes CDR1 MNHNS and CDR2 SASEGT. This chain's CDR3 is CASSSQGVGEQYF. The CDR3 region has the DNA TGTGCCAGCAGCTCGCAGGGGGTGGGCGAGCAGTACTTC.

This clonotype has just a few counts. The chain uses TRBV6-1 and TRBJ1-1; 10 positions match TRBD1. CDR1 MNHNS and CDR2 SASEGT come from the germline V gene. The CDR3 length is 13 residues. V shed 6 bases, J shed 4 bases, and the junction held 2 bases outside the gene matches. The CDR3 region has the DNA TGTGCCAGCAGGACAGGGGGCGGCACTGAAGCTTTCTTT. Amino acids: CASRTGGGTEAFF.

The V call is TRBV2, the J call TRBJ2-5; 16 bases map to TRBD2. V lost 5 bases to trimming and J lost 5 bases; unmatched junction nucleotides: 11. Germline V gives CDR1 SNHLY, CDR2 FYNNEI. The CDR3 contains 18 residues. The CDR3 DNA reads as TGTGCCAGCAGTAAGTCCGGGACTAGCGGGAGGGCCGTGGAGACCCAGTACTTC. Translation gives CASSKSGTSGRAVETQYF.

The chain carries TRBV29-1 and TRBJ2-5; 8 bases are shared with TRBD2. CDR3 length: 12 residues. The J segment lost 5 bases and the V segment lost 4 bases, leaving 3 bases of the junction unmatched. Germline V gene sequence: CDR1 SQVTM, CDR2 ANQGSEA. This CDR3 reads CSVAGGGETQYF. CDR3 nucleotides: TGCAGCGTTGCGGGAGGGGGGGAGACCCAGTACTTC.

This clonotype was recorded a few times. The chain joins TRBV6-1 to TRBJ2-2; 9 nucleotides align to TRBD2. This CDR3 comprises 18 residues. V dropped 6 bases and J dropped 3; count of bases not matched to a gene: 14. The germline V gene encodes CDR1 MNHNS and CDR2 SASEGT. The CDR3 DNA reads as TGTGCCAGCAGCCCCCGGGATAGCGGGAGACCGGACACCGGGGAGCTGTTTTTT. It codes for CASSPRDSGRPDTGELFF.

This clonotype appeared many times. The J gene is TRBJ1-2, the V gene TRBV29-1, with TRBD1 matching over 8 bases. J was trimmed by 4 bases and V by 6 bases; bases with no gene match: 7. CDR1 and CDR2 (germline): SQVTM, ANQGSEA. The CDR3 sequence is 13 residues long. The CDR3 region has the DNA TGCAGCGTCGCCGGACAGGGCGGCTATGGCTACACCTTC. Amino acid sequence: CSVAGQGGYGYTF. Complete variable domain (other parts from reference TRBV29-1 and TRBJ1-2): SAVISQKPSRDICQRGTSLTIQCQVDSQVTMMFWYRQQPGQSLTLIATANQGSEATYESGFVIDKFPISRPNLTFSTLTVSNMSPEDSSIYLCSVAGQGGYGYTFGSGTRLTVV.

V gene TRBV30 combines with J gene TRBJ2-7, with TRBD2 identical over 7 bases. The ends lost 2 bases at V and 3 bases at J; junction bases unmatched: 10. The CDR3 sequence is 15 residues long. Germline V gene lookup returns CDR1 GTSNPN and CDR2 SVGIG (reference sequence). The CDR3 is CAWSNSGGRGYEQYF. The CDR3 DNA is TGTGCCTGGAGTAATAGCGGCGGGAGAGGCTACGAGCAGTACTTC.

This clonotype was detected a few times. The chain combines TRBV3-1 with TRBJ2-1, with 8 bases aligning to TRBD2. Germline lookup yields CDR1 LGHDT and CDR2 YNNKEL (reference sequence). This CDR3 region has 14 residues. The junction had 10 bases not matched to a gene; V was cut back by 3 bases and J by 12 bases. The CDR3, as DNA: TGTGCCAGCAGCCAGCGAGCGGGGGCCGGGGGGCAGTTCTTC. Its protein is CASSQRAGAGGQFF.

This clonotype was counted ten times or more. The rearrangement joins TRBV7-8 to TRBJ1-5, with D hard to call. From germline, CDR1 is SGHVS and CDR2 FQNEAQ. Trimming cost V 5 bases and J 6 bases, with 17 bases left between them. CDR3 length: 15 amino acids. In DNA, the CDR3 is TGTGCCAGCAGCCTGAGTTCCTCGGCTGTTCAGCCCCAGCATTTT. Amino acid sequence: CASSLSSSAVQPQHF.

V and J are TRBV18 and TRBJ2-2; D unresolved. The ends were cut back, 0 bases at V and 0 bases at J, with 8 bases in the middle. This CDR3 is 16 amino acids long. Germline lookup yields CDR1 KGHSH and CDR2 LQKENI. CDR3 nucleotides: TGTGCCAGCTCACCACCGAGACAAACGAACACCGGGGAGCTGTTTTTT. Amino acids: CASSPPRQTNTGELFF.

V usage is TRBV28 and J usage is TRBJ1-3; the D is unclear. The CDR3 has 11 residues. Trimming removed 3 bases from V and 10 bases from J, with 7 bases in between. Per the germline V gene, CDR1 is MDHEN and CDR2 is SYDVKM. In DNA form, the CDR3 reads TGTGCCAGCAGTTTTAAGGGTACCATATATTTT. Protein product: CASSFKGTIYF.

This clonotype was recorded a few times. The chain joins TRBV10-3 to TRBJ1-1, with 7 bases lining up with TRBD1. Per germline, CDR1 ENHRY and CDR2 SYGVKD. This CDR3 is built from 14 residues. The junction had 9 bases not matched to a gene; V was cut back by 8 bases and J by 3 bases. The DNA of the CDR3 is TGTGCCATCTCGGCAGGGGGTGGGGACACTGAAGCTTTCTTT. As protein: CAISAGGGDTEAFF.

This clonotype was observed at least ten times. The chain carries TRBV20-1 and TRBJ2-7; 10 nucleotides match TRBD1. The junction had 5 bases not matched to a gene; V was cut back by 6 bases and J by 6 bases. The germline gives CDR1 DFQATT, CDR2 SNEGSKA (reference sequence). The CDR3 extends over 12 amino acids. This CDR3 is CSAADRGLEQYF. As DNA, the CDR3 is TGCAGTGCGGCCGACAGGGGGCTCGAGCAGTACTTC.

This clonotype was recorded many times. This chain uses TRBV11-2 with TRBJ2-3, with 12 bases matching TRBD2. This CDR3 has 15 residues. The germline CDR1 and CDR2 sequences are SGHAT and FQNNGV. V gave up 7 bases and J gave up 2 bases; unmatched junction bases: 4. In DNA form, the CDR3 reads TGTGCCAGCAAGGGACTAGCGGGCCCCACAGATACGCAGTATTTT. Its translation is CASKGLAGPTDTQYF.